This TCR beta chain is drawn from a study of cytotoxic CD8 clonotypes in ibrutinib-treated CLL. Of note for this clone: Its cognate antigen is unknown.

Data came from immunoSEQ multiplex PCR; TCRdb stores just in-frame clones and leaves some out. The sample includes 200,000 to 250,000 clones, over 65% seen only once; the top ten take about 6.2%. Study outcomes and limitations: On treatment, the uncommon public clonotypes contracted or remained stable. Baseline clonality, higher than in age-matched healthy donors, tracked circulating CD8+ T-cell counts.

The receptor was isolated from a human donor with chronic lymphocytic leukemia. Sequences were derived from PBMCs, sampled after 12 months of ibrutinib treatment.

The CDR3: CASSSRTGPYGYTF. The CDR3 region has the DNA TGTGCCAGCAGCTCCCGGACAGGACCCTATGGCTACACCTTC. V gene TRBV5-6 combines with J gene TRBJ1-2; 7 bases map to TRBD1. With 3 bases clipped from V and 4 bases from J, the junction kept 6 bases outside the gene matches. This CDR3 has 14 residues. Germline CDR1 is SGHDT and CDR2 is YYEEEE.